The 26 T cell receptor beta chains reported below all come from one sample, sequenced in a study of blood T cell repertoires in COVID-19. Assay used: immunoSEQ multiplex PCR; TCRdb lists only in-frame clones, some missing. The sample yields roughly 330,000 clones, around 87% seen once. Sequencing input: PBMCs or T cells enriched from blood (not recorded which). These receptors all come from a woman aged 25-40 years who had recovered from COVID-19.

A few counts support this clone. This sequence joins TRBV12-3 or TRBV12-4 and TRBJ1-3; a weak D match, TRBD1 (5 bases). This CDR3 region has 13 residues. The V end lost 5 bases, the J end lost 7 bases, and 12 bases lay between the germline ends. CDR3 region: CASSPGGANTIYF. The CDR3 nucleotides read TGTGCCAGCAGTCCGGGGGGTGCGAACACCATATATTTT.

This rearrangement joins TRBV10-3 to TRBJ2-4; 7 bases map to TRBD1. Germline V lookup: CDR1 ENHRY, CDR2 SYGVKD. Trimming took 6 bases from V and 8 from J; bases not matched to a gene: 7. The length of the CDR3 is 13 residues. CDR3 residues: CAIRGTDTDIQYF. As DNA, the CDR3 is TGTGCCATCAGGGGGACAGACACGGACATTCAGTACTTC.

The rearrangement links TRBV7-9 to TRBJ1-2, with D perhaps TRBD1 (6 bases). Germline CDR1 and CDR2: SEHNR and FQNEAQ (reference sequence). The CDR3 totals 13 residues. V lost 5 bases and J lost 4, with 11 bases in between. The CDR3 loop reads CASSLDSFYGYTF. The CDR3 DNA reads TGTGCCAGCAGCCTGGACAGCTTCTATGGCTACACCTTC.

This clone was picked up a small number of times. This rearrangement joins TRBV6-4 to TRBJ2-1; 15 bases align to TRBD2. J gave up 7 bases and V 2 bases, and 0 bases lay outside the gene matches. Germline assignment: CDR1 MRHNA and CDR2 SNTAGT. CDR3 size: 15 residues. The CDR3 DNA sequence: TGTGCCAGCAGTGACGGGACTAGCGGGGGGAATGAGCAGTTCTTC. Its protein product is CASSDGTSGGNEQFF.

The rearrangement uses TRBV7-8 and TRBJ2-2; TRBD1 aligns across 9 bases. Germline CDR1 is SGHVS and CDR2 is FQNEAQ. After removal of 6 bases from V and 1 base from J, the junction contained 0 bases not matched to a gene. CDR3 size: 14 residues. CDR3 DNA: TGTGCCAGCAGGGGACAGGGGAACACCGGGGAGCTGTTTTTT. It encodes CASRGQGNTGELFF.

The chain uses TRBV4-2 and TRBJ1-1; no reliable D call. Germline loops: CDR1 LGHNA, CDR2 YNFKEQ. This CDR3 has 15 amino acids. V lost 4 bases and J 1 base, leaving 13 bases between the germline ends. The CDR3 reads CASSPGSSGNTEAFF. CDR3 DNA sequence: TGTGCCAGCAGCCCAGGAAGTAGCGGGAACACTGAAGCTTTCTTT.

The CDR3 coding sequence is TGCAGCGTTCTGGACAGTACCCTCTACGAGCAGTACTTC. Translation gives CSVLDSTLYEQYF. The chain recombines TRBV29-1 with TRBJ2-7; D is possibly TRBD1 (6 bases). This CDR3 is built from 13 residues. Per germline, CDR1 SQVTM and CDR2 ANQGSEA. Trimming removed 5 bases from V and 3 bases from J, with 14 bases in between.

The V and J genes are TRBV18 and TRBJ1-2; weak D call: TRBD1 (6 bases). CDR3 length: 13 residues. V gave up 3 bases and J gave up 10 bases, with 15 bases separating them. The V gene's germline CDR1 is KGHSH and CDR2 LQKENI. Written as DNA, the CDR3 is TGTGCCAGCTCACCTAGCCCGGGACACCTCTACACCTTC. It encodes CASSPSPGHLYTF. Together with reference TRBV18 and TRBJ1-2, the CDR3 gives the full variable domain: NAGVMQNPRHLVRRRGQEARLRCSPMKGHSHVYWYRQLPEEGLKFMVYLQKENIIDESGMPKERFSAEFPKEGPSILRIQQVVRGDSAAYFCASSPSPGHLYTFGSGTRLTVV.

The V gene is TRBV10-1, the J gene TRBJ2-1, with TRBD2 matching over 7 bases. V shed 4 bases and J 6 bases; nucleotides not matched to a gene: 3. There are 13 residues in the CDR3. Germline CDR1 and CDR2: WNHNN and SYGVQD (reference sequence). The CDR3 bases are TGCGCCAGCAGTGGGCCTAGCGGCAATGAGCAGTTCTTC. Its translation: CASSGPSGNEQFF.

Here the CDR3 DNA reads TGTGCCAGCAGTCATACTATTGACAGACACTACGAGCAGTACTTC. It codes for CASSHTIDRHYEQYF. The rearrangement joins TRBV7-2 to TRBJ2-7; weak D call: TRBD1 (5 bases). The CDR3 length is 15 residues. Germline loops: CDR1 SGHTA, CDR2 FQGNSA. The V and J ends lost 6 bases and 3 bases respectively, with 18 bases between them.

This chain joins TRBV19 and TRBJ2-2; D is unclear. V lost 2 bases and J lost 7, with 8 bases in between. From germline, CDR1 is LNHDA and CDR2 SQIVND (reference sequence). CDR3 length: 13 amino acids. This CDR3 is CASSISAVGELFF. CDR3 sequence (DNA): TGTGCCAGTAGTATAAGCGCGGTCGGGGAGCTGTTTTTT.

The chain uses TRBV18 and TRBJ2-1, with 7 bases fitting TRBD2. The germline V gene encodes CDR1 KGHSH and CDR2 LQKENI. The CDR3 extends over 16 amino acids. The V and J ends lost 3 bases and 4 bases, in that order; junction bases with no gene match: 9. CDR3 protein: CASSPSPSGVYNEQFF. CDR3 DNA: TGTGCCAGCTCACCTTCCCCGAGCGGGGTTTACAATGAGCAGTTCTTC.

The chain links TRBV19 to TRBJ2-7; tentatively, D is TRBD2 (6 bases). The germline gives CDR1 LNHDA, CDR2 SQIVND (reference sequence). This CDR3 is built from 14 residues. Trimming shortened V by 4 bases and J by 4 bases, and 14 bases separated the two germline ends. Here the CDR3 DNA reads TGTGCCAGTAGTACCGGGACGGCGGGGTACGAGCAGTACTTC. It encodes CASSTGTAGYEQYF.

The chain carries TRBV5-6 and TRBJ1-2; D is unclear. Trimming shortened V by 2 bases and J by 0 bases, and 8 bases separated the two germline ends. The CDR3 runs 14 residues. The germline gives CDR1 SGHDT, CDR2 YYEEEE. The CDR3 sequence: CASSFPGSNYGYTF. The DNA for the CDR3 is TGTGCCAGCAGCTTCCCGGGATCTAACTATGGCTACACCTTC.

The V and J genes are TRBV30 and TRBJ1-4, with no clear D. Looked up from germline, CDR1 is GTSNPN and CDR2 is SVGIG (reference sequence). The CDR3 has 14 residues. The V end was cut by 1 base, the J end by 5 bases, with 11 bases between. The CDR3 DNA sequence: TGTGCCTGGAGTGCCCGACTGATGAATGAAAAACTGTTTTTT. Its translation: CAWSARLMNEKLFF. Complete variable domain (other parts from reference TRBV30 and TRBJ1-4): SQTIHQWPATLVQPVGSPLSLECTVEGTSNPNLYWYRQAAGRGLQLLFYSVGIGQISSEVPQNLSASRPQDRQFILSSKKLLLSDSGFYLCAWSARLMNEKLFFGSGTQLSVL.

The V gene is TRBV5-3, the J gene TRBJ1-1; D gene unclear. TRBV5-3 is an open reading frame, and its role is uncertain. This CDR3 spans 17 amino acids. With 3 bases removed from V and 1 base from J, the gap between germline ends came to 19 bases. CDR3 in DNA: TGTGCCAGAAGCTCTTGGCCAGAACCCAGTGGGAACACTGAAGCTTTCTTT. This sequence encodes CARSSWPEPSGNTEAFF.

This clone was detected once. The chain couples TRBV25-1 to TRBJ2-2; a weak D match, TRBD1 (5 bases). The CDR3 is 17 residues long. V was cut by 7 bases and J by 6 bases, with 24 bases left in between. CDR1 is MGHDK, CDR2 SYGVNS, per germline. In DNA form, the CDR3 reads TGTGCCAGCACCCCGAACCCCCCGAAGCAGGGCGCCGGGGAGCTGTTTTTT. Translation: CASTPNPPKQGAGELFF. The entire variable domain, with the rest obtained from reference TRBV25-1 and TRBJ2-2, is as follows: EADIYQTPRYLVIGTGKKITLECSQTMGHDKMYWYQQDPGMELHLIHYSYGVNSTEKGDLSSESTVSRIRTEHFPLTLESARPSHTSQYLCASTPNPPKQGAGELFFGEGSRLTVL.

Comments on this clone: Other DNA sequences in this sample translate to the same CDR3. The chain employs TRBV7-9 and TRBJ2-1; no clear D. From germline, CDR1 is SEHNR and CDR2 FQNEAQ (reference sequence). The germline V and J ends were trimmed by 3 bases and 4 bases, with 4 bases remaining between them. The CDR3 has 12 residues. CDR3 sequence: CASSLSYNEQFF. Written as DNA, the CDR3 is TGTGCCAGCAGCTTGTCTTACAATGAGCAGTTCTTC.

The rearrangement uses TRBV11-3 and TRBJ2-6; TRBD1 might be the D (7 bases). The CDR3 totals 18 residues. Germline lookup yields CDR1 SGHNT and CDR2 YENEEA. Between the trimmed V and J ends, which lost 2 bases and 1 base, there was a span of 15 bases. The CDR3 loop is CASSLYRGLRSGANVLTF. The DNA for the CDR3 is TGTGCCAGCAGCTTATACAGGGGACTGAGGTCTGGGGCCAACGTCCTGACTTTC. Filled out from reference TRBV11-3 and TRBJ2-6, the complete variable domain reads EAGVVQSPRYKIIEKKQPVAFWCNPISGHNTLYWYLQNLGQGPELLIRYENEEAVDDSQLPKDRFSAERLKGVDSTLKIQPAELGDSAVYLCASSLYRGLRSGANVLTFGAGSRLTVL.

In this sample, this clone turned up a few times. The genes are TRBV27 and TRBJ1-6, with 11 bases fitting TRBD1. V lost 5 bases, J lost 6 bases, and 6 bases stayed unmatched. Germline CDR1 MNHEY, CDR2 SMNVEV (reference sequence). This CDR3 spans 16 amino acids. CDR3 nucleotide sequence: TGTGCCAGCAGTCCCGCCGGGACAGGGGGTAATTCACCCCTCCACTTT. It is translated as CASSPAGTGGNSPLHF.

The chain couples TRBV10-3 to TRBJ2-3, with 11 bases lining up with TRBD2. This CDR3 region has 18 residues. CDR1 ENHRY and CDR2 SYGVKD come from the germline V gene. The junction had 14 bases not matched to a gene; V was cut back by 6 bases and J by 3 bases. CDR3 bases: TGTGCCATCAGCCCTAATAGCGGGGGGGCCTATGTGACAGATACGCAGTATTTT. Its translation: CAISPNSGGAYVTDTQYF.

Only one count was recorded for this clone. The chain joins TRBV7-8 to TRBJ1-1, with 8 bases that match TRBD1. Germline loops: CDR1 SGHVS, CDR2 FQNEAQ. V gave up 6 bases and J gave up 5 bases; unmatched junction bases: 14. This CDR3 spans 16 amino acids. CDR3 amino acids: CASRPRGTGGFTEAFF. The CDR3 region has the DNA TGTGCCAGCAGACCAAGGGGTACAGGGGGTTTTACTGAAGCTTTCTTT.

The chain employs TRBV4-3 and TRBJ1-5; a weak D match, TRBD1 (6 bases). Germline CDR1 and CDR2: LGHNA and YSLEER. Trimming left V 0 bases short and J 1 base short, with 16 bases between. The CDR3 is made up of 18 amino acids. CDR3 sequence (DNA): TGCGCCAGCAGCCAAGATATAGGACAGATTGGCAGCAATCAGCCCCAGCATTTT. Translation gives CASSQDIGQIGSNQPQHF.

The gene calls are TRBV19 and TRBJ2-6; D perhaps matches TRBD1 (5 bases). Germline values: CDR1 LNHDA, CDR2 SQIVND (reference sequence). The ends were cut back, 1 base at V and 0 bases at J, with 10 bases in the middle. This CDR3 region has 17 residues. The CDR3 coding sequence is TGTGCCAGTAGTATAGGGACACGGAGCTCTGGGGCCAACGTCCTGACTTTC. This translates into CASSIGTRSSGANVLTF.

The chain links TRBV10-3 to TRBJ1-2; 9 nucleotides align to TRBD1. V shed 4 bases and J 3 bases; nucleotides not matched to a gene: 6. The germline V gene has CDR1 ENHRY and CDR2 SYGVKD. The CDR3 has 15 amino acids. For the CDR3, the DNA is TGTGCCATCAGTGGTGGGACAGGGAAAGACTATGGCTACACCTTC. Translating gives CAISGGTGKDYGYTF.

The CDR3 spells CASSSLSGVDNEQFF. The CDR3 region has the DNA TGCGCCAGCAGCTCCCTCTCCGGGGTCGACAATGAGCAGTTCTTC. The genes are TRBV5-1 and TRBJ2-1, with D tentatively TRBD2 (5 bases). CDR3 length: 15 amino acids. V lost 3 bases and J 5 bases, leaving 15 bases between the germline ends. Germline V gene data show CDR1 as SGHRS and CDR2 as YFSETQ.